The clone carrying this T cell receptor beta chain was recorded many times. The CDR3 loop spans 12 amino acids. CDR1 and CDR2 (germline): LGHNT, FRNRAP. The V gene lost 0 bases and the J gene lost 5 bases, with 4 bases spanning the gap. The data originate from a study of T-cell reconstitution after alpha-beta-depleted transplantation in children. A library of TCRbeta sequences, prepared with unique molecular identifiers, was generated. TCRdb analysed the PCR reads with MiXCR anew, one entry per CDR3 protein. This sample has 670,000 or so distinct CDR3 sequences, with 13% found just once. The sequence was obtained from a girl aged 2 to 10 with congenital amegakaryocytic thrombocytopenia, due to receive a stem cell transplant. The source was PBMCs, collected before TCRalphabeta/CD19-depleted stem cell transplant. The rearrangement joins TRBV12-5 to TRBJ2-5; no reliable D call. For the CDR3, the DNA is TGTGCTAGTGGTTTGGTAGAGGAGACCCAGTACTTC. This gives the protein CASGLVEETQYF.